The entry below describes one T cell receptor (beta chain). A second PCR, run for about 6 to 12 cycles, used a sample-barcoded 5' primer plus a J-beta primer mix. TCRdb re-called the 5' RACE reads through MiXCR, storing one row per CDR3 protein. The sample yields more than 800,000 distinct CDR3 sequences, 29% seen once. This sample stems from a study of blood T cells in healthy people across ages. V lost 8 bases and J 4 bases, leaving 7 bases between the germline ends. This CDR3 is 11 amino acids long. The germline V gene has CDR1 KGHSH and CDR2 LQKENI. This receptor was obtained from a woman aged 80 or over in good health. V is TRBV18 and J is TRBJ2-3, with unresolved D. Material: blood. CDR3 amino acids: CASRAADTQYF. In nucleotides, the CDR3 is TGTGCCAGCAGGGCCGCAGATACGCAGTATTTT.